Each of the 5 T cell receptor beta chains below was sequenced from the same sample in a study of shared clonotypes between healthy human individuals. TCRdb's copy holds only in-frame clones and misses some; the assay was immunoSEQ multiplex PCR. Among around 510,000 clones listed, about 80% were seen once. The sequencing sample was made of PBMCs. The receptors shown here come from a woman between 40 and 50 years old in good health. Some clones in this sample may be carry-over from other donors' samples.

The V gene is TRBV4-2, the J gene TRBJ1-2; D ambiguous. CDR1 is LGHNA and CDR2 is YNFKEQ in the germline V gene. This CDR3 region has 16 residues. Trimming took 0 bases from V and 3 from J, leaving 14 bases between them. CDR3 region: CASSQDFIGRDYGYTF. CDR3 DNA: TGTGCCAGCAGCCAAGACTTCATAGGGCGGGACTATGGCTACACCTTC.

J is TRBJ1-2 and V is TRBV29-1; possible D gene TRBD1, 5 bases. The germline V and J ends were trimmed by 3 bases and 2 bases, with 19 bases remaining between them. Looked up from germline, CDR1 is SQVTM and CDR2 is ANQGSEA. This CDR3 region has 16 residues. The CDR3 is CSVDARLGEPNYGYTF. In DNA, the CDR3 is TGCAGCGTTGACGCTCGTCTGGGGGAACCAAACTATGGCTACACCTTC.

With regard to this clone: Other DNA variants within this sample encode the same CDR3. The CDR3 protein is CASSLSGQGIYEQYF. In nucleotides, the CDR3 is TGCGCCAGCAGCTTGTCAGGACAGGGAATATACGAGCAGTACTTC. The chain combines TRBV5-1 with TRBJ2-7, with 8 bases identical to TRBD1. With 1 base clipped from V and 4 bases from J, the junction kept 7 bases outside the gene matches. CDR1 SGHRS and CDR2 YFSETQ come from the germline V gene. This CDR3 is built from 15 residues.

The genes are TRBV2 and TRBJ2-4; no clear D gene. The CDR3 length is 14 residues. The germline V gene has CDR1 SNHLY and CDR2 FYNNEI. V lost 2 bases and J 9 bases, leaving 14 bases between the germline ends. The CDR3 bases are TGTGCCAGCAGTGAAAGGCCAGTCGGTGGCATTCAGTACTTC. Its translation: CASSERPVGGIQYF.

This chain joins TRBV15 and TRBJ2-1; no firm D call. Germline V gene lookup returns CDR1 LNHNV and CDR2 YYDKDF (reference sequence). V lost 7 bases and J lost 6, with 13 bases in between. The CDR3 totals 13 residues. The CDR3 coding sequence is TGTGCCACCACCCGTCCGGGCCTCAATGAGCAGTTCTTC. It specifies CATTRPGLNEQFF.